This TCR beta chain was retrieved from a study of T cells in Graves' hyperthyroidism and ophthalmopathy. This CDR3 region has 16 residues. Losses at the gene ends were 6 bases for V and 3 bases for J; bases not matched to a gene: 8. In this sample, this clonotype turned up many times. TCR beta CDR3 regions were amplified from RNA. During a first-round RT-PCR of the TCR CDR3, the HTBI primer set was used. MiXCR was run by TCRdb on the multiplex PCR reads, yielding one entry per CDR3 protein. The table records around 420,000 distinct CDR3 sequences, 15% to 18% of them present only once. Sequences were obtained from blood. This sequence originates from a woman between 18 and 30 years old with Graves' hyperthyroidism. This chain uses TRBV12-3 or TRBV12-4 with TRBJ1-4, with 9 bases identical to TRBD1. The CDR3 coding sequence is TGTGCCAGCAGCCCTGGACAGGGGTTATCTAATGAAAAACTGTTTTTT. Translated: CASSPGQGLSNEKLFF.